This T cell receptor beta chain was captured by sequencing in a study of OX40 agonist ivuxolimab in advanced cancers. Trimming at V came to 2 bases and at J to 0 bases, leaving 12 bases not matched to a gene. Germline V CDR1 and CDR2: MNHEY, SMNVEV (reference sequence). This CDR3 has 19 amino acids. The assay was immunoSEQ multiplex PCR, and TCRdb's table has in-frame clones only and misses some. Of tens of thousands of clones listed, around 91% are singletons. The source was CD4+ or CD8+ T cells sorted from blood, collected in a trial of the OX40 agonist ivuxolimab. This TCR came from an adult with an advanced solid tumor such as melanoma, head and neck, liver or kidney cancer. The chain joins TRBV27 to TRBJ2-1; TRBD2 agrees at 8 bases. The CDR3 sequence: CASSLRGLAVISSYNEQFF. The CDR3 region has the DNA TGTGCCAGCAGTTTACGAGGACTAGCTGTCATAAGCTCCTACAATGAGCAGTTCTTC.